This T cell receptor (beta chain) derives from a study of T cells in Graves' hyperthyroidism and ophthalmopathy (dated by TCRdb to about 2019). General notes on the study: Peripheral blood samples were taken at initial diagnosis, before any treatment was given. In addition, the study compared T-cell repertoires in thyroid tissue and in blood from roughly 6 Graves' hyperthyroidism patients. An independent validation cohort of under 20 hyperthyroidism patients and about 15 patients who later progressed to ophthalmopathy tested prospective prediction of ophthalmopathy. After sampling, hyperthyroidism patients received methimazole starting at 30 mg daily, and ophthalmopathy patients received high-dose intravenous methylprednisolone. For training and testing, the 100 or so patients in the discovery cohort were randomly divided in a 7:3 ratio. To identify distinguishing TCR V-J signatures, a discovery cohort of about 100 patients was used, comprising 43 with Graves' ophthalmopathy and under 60 with stable Graves' hyperthyroidism. The paper describes TCR Vbeta CDR3 sequencing of about 140 peripheral blood samples, made up of 43 ophthalmopathy patients, 70 to 80 hyperthyroidism patients and 17 progressor patients. On the study overall, not on this receptor specifically: During validation, the model predicted progression to ophthalmopathy a median of roughly 7.1 months ahead of onset, with approximately 71% sensitivity and under 85% specificity. Most expanded thyroid clonotypes (frequency above 0.001) were also found in blood, which suggests that blood repertoires may mirror thyroid immune responses. A model built on a 13 V-J signature distinguished ophthalmopathy from stable hyperthyroidism, reaching 87.88% sensitivity and under 84% specificity in cross-validation and 80%/75% in testing. Sample size was not statistically predetermined, and blinding of investigators to group allocation was not performed.

Relative to germline, V is missing 4 bases and J is missing 5 bases, with 11 bases of the junction outside any gene match. The cysteine opens and the phenylalanine closes a CDR3 of 16 amino acids. Just the 48-base CDR3 DNA is kept, in frame starting at base 1. CDR1 and CDR2 are read off the germline V gene as MDHEN and SYDVKM. In the ophthalmopathy patients, disease was moderately to severely active, with a Clinical Activity Score of 3 or more, a NOSPECS grade of 4 or more, and a duration of less than 3 months. Any patient with an uncontrolled infection, another autoimmune disease, pregnancy or lactation was excluded. Diagnoses were established on the basis of clinical symptoms, serum thyroxine and TRAb, thyroid ultrasound, and orbital computed tomography. PBMCs were isolated from about 9.2 ml of fresh peripheral blood by Ficoll-Paque density gradient centrifugation. Total RNA was extracted with Trizol reagent, and quality was checked on an Agilent 2100 Bioanalyzer.

This clonotype was detected ten times or more. There is no known antigen for this receptor. Base qualities are not recorded, but no much larger clone differs from it by a single base. The TCR beta CDR3 regions were amplified from the RNA transcripts. A first-round RT-PCR of the TCR CDR3 used the HTBI primer set with the Qiagen OneStep RT-PCR kit. A second multiplex PCR round built the libraries, followed by size selection and purification. Paired-end sequencing of the libraries was performed with 100 bp reads on an Illumina HiSeq2000. The paper's processing steps were these. SOAPnuke was used to process the raw data, removing reads that contained adapters or uncalled bases, had a mean Phred below 15, or lacked an exact match to the constant primer or identifier. COPE v1.2.5 was used to merge high-quality paired reads, and clonotypes were defined as unique nucleotide sequences. MiTCR v1.1 was used to align the clonotypes against IMGT TRBV, TRBD and TRBJ reference segments. Only V-J combinations with frequency above 0.0001, covering 99% to 99.2% of repertoires, were analysed. A TCS score was defined as the ratio of F50 (clonal expansion) to E x V (chaos), with BLOSUM62-based TCRdist applied between CDR3 peptides within each V-J. Welch's t-statistics and random forest reduced 450 to 600 V-J features to about 13, which were used in a naive Bayes classifier (R e1071). Starting from the raw public reads, TCRdb applied fastp trimming at Q25, assembled clones with MiXCR and retained in-frame beta chains. Each entry merges the rows of one CDR3 protein and shows their most common DNA and genes. These V and J calls rely on TCRdb rather than the paper's analysis. The sample table records hundreds of thousands of distinct CDR3 sequences; 14% of these occur just once. The ten largest clones add up to about 12% of the sample.

The receptor's source is a woman aged 45-60 years with Graves' ophthalmopathy. The V gene is TRBV28 and the J gene is TRBJ2-7; TRBD2 matches 10 bases in the middle. Sequencing was done on a sample of blood. The DNA is TGTGCCAGCAGTTCCTACTCTAGCGGGAGACTAGACGAGCAGTACTTC. Its amino acids are CASSSYSSGRLDEQYF.